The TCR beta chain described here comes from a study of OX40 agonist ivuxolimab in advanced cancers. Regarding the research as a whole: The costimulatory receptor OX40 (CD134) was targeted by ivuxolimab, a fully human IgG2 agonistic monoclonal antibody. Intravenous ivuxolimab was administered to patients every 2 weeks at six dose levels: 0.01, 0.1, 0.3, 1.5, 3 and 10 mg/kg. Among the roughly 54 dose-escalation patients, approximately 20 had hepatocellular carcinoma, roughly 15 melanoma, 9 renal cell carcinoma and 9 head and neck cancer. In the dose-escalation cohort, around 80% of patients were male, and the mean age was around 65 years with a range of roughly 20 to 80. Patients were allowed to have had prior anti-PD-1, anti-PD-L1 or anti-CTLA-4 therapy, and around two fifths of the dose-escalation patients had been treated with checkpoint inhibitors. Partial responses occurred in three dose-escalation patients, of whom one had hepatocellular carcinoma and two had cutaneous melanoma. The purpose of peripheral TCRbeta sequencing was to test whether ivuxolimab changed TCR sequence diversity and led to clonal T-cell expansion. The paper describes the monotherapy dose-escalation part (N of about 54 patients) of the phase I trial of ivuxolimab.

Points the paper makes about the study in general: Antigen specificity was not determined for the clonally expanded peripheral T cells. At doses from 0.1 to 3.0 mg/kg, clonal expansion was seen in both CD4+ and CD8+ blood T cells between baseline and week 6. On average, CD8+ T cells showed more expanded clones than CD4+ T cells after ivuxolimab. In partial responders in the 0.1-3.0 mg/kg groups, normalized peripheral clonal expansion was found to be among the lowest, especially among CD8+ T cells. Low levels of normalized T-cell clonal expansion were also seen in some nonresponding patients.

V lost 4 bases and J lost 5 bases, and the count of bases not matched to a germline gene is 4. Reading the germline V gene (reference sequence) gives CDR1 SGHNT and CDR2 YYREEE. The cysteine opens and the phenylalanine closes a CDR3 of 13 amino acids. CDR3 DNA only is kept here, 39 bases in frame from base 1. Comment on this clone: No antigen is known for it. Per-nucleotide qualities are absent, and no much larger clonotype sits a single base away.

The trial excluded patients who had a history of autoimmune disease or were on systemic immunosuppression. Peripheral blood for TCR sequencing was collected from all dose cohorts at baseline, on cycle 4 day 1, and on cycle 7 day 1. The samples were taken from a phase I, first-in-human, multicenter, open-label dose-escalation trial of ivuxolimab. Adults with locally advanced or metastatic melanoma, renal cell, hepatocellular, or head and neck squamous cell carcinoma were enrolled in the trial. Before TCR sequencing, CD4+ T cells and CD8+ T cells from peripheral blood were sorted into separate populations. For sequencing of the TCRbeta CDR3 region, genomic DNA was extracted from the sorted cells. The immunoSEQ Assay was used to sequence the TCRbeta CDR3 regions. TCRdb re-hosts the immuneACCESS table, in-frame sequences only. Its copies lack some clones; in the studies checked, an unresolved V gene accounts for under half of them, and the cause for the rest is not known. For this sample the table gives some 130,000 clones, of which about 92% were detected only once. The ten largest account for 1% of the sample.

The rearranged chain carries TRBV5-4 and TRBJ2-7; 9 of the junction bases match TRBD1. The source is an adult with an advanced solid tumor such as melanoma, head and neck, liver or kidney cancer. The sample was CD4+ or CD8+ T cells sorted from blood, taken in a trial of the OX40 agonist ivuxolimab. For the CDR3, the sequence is CASSLDRGHEQYF. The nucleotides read TGTGCCAGCAGCCTGGACAGGGGCCACGAGCAGTACTTC.